This T cell receptor (beta chain) appears in the sequencing data of a study of early T cells in non-severe SARS-CoV-2 infection. Between the trimmed V and J ends, which lost 3 bases and 3 bases, there was a span of 4 bases. The CDR3 covers 12 residues. As part of library construction, unique molecular identifiers were attached to individual cDNA molecules. TCRdb processed the 5' RACE reads anew with MiXCR; each CDR3 protein has one entry. The profile shows about 60,000 distinct CDR3 sequences, approximately 12% of them singletons. This clonotype was seen only a few times. This receptor was identified in an adult who was a healthcare worker with PCR-confirmed SARS-CoV-2 infection or an uninfected control (not recorded which). The chain is built from TRBV12-3 or TRBV12-4 and TRBJ2-3; D gene uncertain. The source material was whole blood. The CDR3 region is CASSFGTDTQYF. CDR3 coding DNA: TGTGCCAGCAGTTTCGGGACAGATACGCAGTATTTT.